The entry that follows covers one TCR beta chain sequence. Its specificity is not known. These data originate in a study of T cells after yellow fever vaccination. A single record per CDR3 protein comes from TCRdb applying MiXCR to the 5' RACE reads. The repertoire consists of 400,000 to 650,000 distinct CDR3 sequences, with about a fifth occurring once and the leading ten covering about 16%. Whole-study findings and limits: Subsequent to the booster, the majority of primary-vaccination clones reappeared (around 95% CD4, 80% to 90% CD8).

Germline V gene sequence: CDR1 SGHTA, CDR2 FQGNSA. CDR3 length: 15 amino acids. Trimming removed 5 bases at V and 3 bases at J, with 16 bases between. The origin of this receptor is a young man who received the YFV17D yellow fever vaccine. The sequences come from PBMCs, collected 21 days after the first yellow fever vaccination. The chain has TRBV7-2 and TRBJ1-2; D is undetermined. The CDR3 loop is CASSAYNIGDYGYTF. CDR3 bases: TGTGCCAGCAGCGCGTATAACATTGGGGACTATGGCTACACCTTC.